This T cell receptor (beta chain) was identified in a study of blood T cell repertoires in COVID-19 (dated by TCRdb to about 2020). Regarding the study in general: Samples from collaborators originated in the United States, Italy and Spain and spanned both the acute and convalescent phases of COVID-19. The repertoires were released in a freely available public database intended as a resource for research on the immune response to SARS-CoV-2. The dataset comprised deeply sampled blood TCRbeta repertoires from subjects exposed to, actively infected with, or recovered from COVID-19. The samples were drawn from two sources: the first 160 participants of the ongoing ImmuneRACE study, and 1,200 or so subjects contributed by 6 global collaborators. The material from the prospective study consisted of cDNA or gDNA derived from T cells, B-cell-depleted T cells, or PBMCs. Where available, HLA class I and class II types were obtained from metadata supplied by the sample provider rather than from assay-based typing. Sample metadata almost always included a de-identified subject ID, COVID-19 status, age in years and sex.

The investigation overall reported the following: The quantity of clinical and demographic metadata differed by source and by participant and was supplied without curation.

Germline trimming: 0 bases from V, 4 bases from J; junction bases outside gene matches: 4. The germline V gene encodes CDR1 SGHNT and CDR2 YYREEE (reference sequence). Inclusive of the bounding cysteine and phenylalanine, the CDR3 is 15 residues long. Only the CDR3 DNA stays, 45 bases, in frame from base 1. The immunoSEQ Assay, a bias-controlled multiplex PCR, was used to amplify TCRbeta CDR3 regions from genomic DNA. The original pipeline was this. The number of nucleated cells in each sample was estimated from the amplification of reference gene primers within the assay. To quantify the absolute abundance of each unique TCRbeta CDR3 rearrangement, sequence reads were collapsed and filtered. For each sample, productive Simpson clonality was calculated as the square root of Simpson's diversity index across productive rearrangements. TCRdb retrieved this table from immuneACCESS and kept in-frame rearrangements only. Not all clones are present; in checked studies, unresolved V genes account for under half, and no reason is known for the remainder. V and J calls and clone size follow that table, whereas D and trimming were derived from the DNA. Here the sample has 250,000 or so clones; around 89% occur a single time. Together, the top ten hold approximately 9.5% of the sample.

For this clone: The antigen it binds to is not known. Base qualities are missing; no much larger clone stands one base away.

Participants in the prospective study were enrolled through a virtual design, were aged about 18 to 90 years, and lived in approximately 24 United States geographic areas. In the prospective study, cohorts were assigned on the basis of participant-reported clinical history obtained from a screening survey and a study questionnaire. Recovered participants in ImmuneRACE Cohort 3 were defined by two consecutive negative NP/OP PCR tests, clearance by a healthcare professional, or resolution of symptoms. In the prospective study, whole blood, serum and a nasopharyngeal or oropharyngeal swab were collected from each participant by mobile phlebotomists. Participants in the prospective study had the option to provide additional blood draws and questionnaires over a roughly 2-month period. Before DNA extraction, prospective study blood samples were shipped either frozen or at room temperature.

The specimen sequenced was PBMCs or T cells enriched from blood (not recorded which). The chain is assembled from TRBV5-4 and TRBJ1-2; 9 bases in the junction line up with TRBD1. The clonotype was recovered from a man aged 35 to 55 who had recovered from COVID-19. The DNA is as follows: TGTGCCAGCAGCTTGGAACAGGGGGCCTTCTATGGCTACACCTTC. The translation is CASSLEQGAFYGYTF.